This entry describes one T cell receptor beta chain. Its specificity is not known. This specimen comes from a study of T cell responses to AZD1222 COVID-19 vaccine. General study findings and limits: Unmutated regions of variants are reportedly targeted by nearly half of spike-specific TCRs. White British people made up most donors, females outnumbered males, and clonal diversity was possibly underestimated. Regions 160-218 and 743-854 held dominance among vaccine-associated CD4 TCRs, which spanned spike.

This table comes from immunoSEQ multiplex PCR, and its TCRdb copy is limited to in-frame clones, with some not included. The sample lists 140,000 to 150,000 clones, about 87% occurring once. The CDR3 has 17 residues. Germline V gene data show CDR1 as LGHDT and CDR2 as YNNKEL (reference sequence). Deletions cut 7 bases from V and 1 base from J, with 22 bases between. The sequence was collected from an adult in good health. The sample here was peripheral blood, taken on day 0 of AZD1222 vaccination. This sequence joins TRBV3-1 (or the pseudogene TRBV3-2) and TRBJ1-2, with a weak D call TRBD1 (5 bases). The DNA of the CDR3 is TGTGCCAGCACCCCGGGAGTCAGGACAAGCGTTAACTATGGCTACACCTTC. As protein: CASTPGVRTSVNYGYTF.